This TCR beta chain stems from a study of OX40 agonist ivuxolimab in advanced cancers. Regarding the study in general: Ivuxolimab was a fully human IgG2 agonistic monoclonal antibody targeting the costimulatory receptor OX40 (CD134). Intravenous ivuxolimab was administered to patients every 2 weeks at six dose levels: 0.01, 0.1, 0.3, 1.5, 3 and 10 mg/kg. Prior anti-PD-1, anti-PD-L1 or anti-CTLA-4 therapy was permitted, and approximately 41% of dose-escalation patients had received checkpoint inhibitors. The paper reports the monotherapy dose-escalation portion (N of about 54 patients) of the phase I ivuxolimab trial. Among the roughly 52 dose-escalation patients, about 20 had hepatocellular carcinoma, 15 or so melanoma, 9 renal cell carcinoma and 9 head and neck cancer. The point of sequencing TCRbeta in the periphery was to test whether ivuxolimab changed TCR sequence diversity and drove clonal T-cell expansion. A male proportion of under 85% and a mean age of around 60 years, ranging from about 20 to 85, were recorded for the dose-escalation cohort. Three dose-escalation patients achieved partial responses, one with hepatocellular carcinoma and two with cutaneous melanoma. General conclusions and limits of the study: At doses from 0.1 to 3.0 mg/kg, clonal expansion was seen in both CD4+ and CD8+ blood T cells between baseline and week 6. Low levels of normalized T-cell clonal expansion were also seen in some nonresponding patients. After ivuxolimab, expanded clones were on average more numerous among CD8+ T cells than among CD4+ T cells. In partial responders in the 0.1-3.0 mg/kg groups, normalized peripheral clonal expansion was found to be among the lowest, especially among CD8+ T cells. Which antigens the clonally expanded peripheral T cells were specific for was not determined.

The trial excluded patients who had a history of autoimmune disease or who were on systemic immunosuppression. Peripheral blood for TCR sequencing was drawn from every dose cohort at baseline, at cycle 4 day 1 and at cycle 7 day 1. The samples were drawn from a first-in-human, open-label, multicenter phase I dose-escalation trial of ivuxolimab. Adults with locally advanced or metastatic melanoma, renal cell carcinoma, hepatocellular carcinoma or head and neck squamous cell carcinoma were enrolled in the trial. CD4+ and CD8+ T cells were sorted separately from peripheral blood before TCR sequencing. About this clone itself: It has no known antigen specificity. Base-call qualities are not available, and no considerably larger clone is one nucleotide away.

Genomic DNA was isolated from the sorted cells so that the TCRbeta CDR3 region could be sequenced. The immunoSEQ Assay was used to sequence the TCRbeta CDR3 regions. TCRdb holds this immuneACCESS table with in-frame rearrangements only. Some clones are missing; in checked studies, unresolved V genes explain under half, and the rest has no known cause. The sample contains approximately 24,000 clones, 84% of them found a single time. Around 16% of the sample lies in the top ten. Including the terminal cysteine and phenylalanine, the CDR3 comprises 16 residues. This entry keeps only the CDR3 DNA: 48 bases, framed from base 1. V lost 10 bases and J lost 0 bases; the stretch between them is 16 bases long. The germline V gene encodes CDR1 WSHSY and CDR2 SAAADI.

The chain links TRBV10-2 with TRBJ2-6; there is no confident call for the D gene. Specimen: CD4+ or CD8+ T cells sorted from blood, collected in a trial of the OX40 agonist ivuxolimab. This sequence was found in an adult with an advanced solid tumor such as melanoma, head and neck, liver or kidney cancer. The CDR3 region reads CATELGTYSGANVLTF. The DNA sequence reads TGCGCCACCGAACTGGGAACCTACTCTGGGGCCAACGTCCTGACTTTC.